This entry lists 20 T cell receptor beta chains sequenced from one sample in a study of PD-L1 blockade in urothelial cancer. Profiling relied on immunoSEQ multiplex PCR, and the TCRdb table lists in-frame clones only, not all of them. Among around 49,000 clones listed, roughly four fifths were seen once. Sample time point: peripheral blood 6 weeks after treatment start. The material sequenced was PBMCs, taken around atezolizumab (anti-PD-L1) treatment. Every receptor here comes from a man aged 60-69 years with urothelial cancer.

This clone was counted a single time. The V and J genes are TRBV2 and TRBJ1-5, with D uncertain. Germline CDR1 is SNHLY and CDR2 is FYNNEI. The CDR3 has 16 residues. V gave up 0 bases and J gave up 5 bases, with 14 bases separating them. The CDR3 nucleotides are TGTGCCAGCAGTGAAGCGCTTTGGGCAGTCGATCAGCCCCAGCATTTT. Protein product: CASSEALWAVDQPQHF.

The rearrangement joins TRBV19 to TRBJ2-3; 7 bases are shared with TRBD1. The V gene end was trimmed by 10 bases and the J gene end by 1 base; junction bases not matched to a gene: 5. CDR1 and CDR2 (germline): LNHDA, SQIVND (reference sequence). The length of the CDR3 is 13 residues. CDR3 in amino acids: CATRTGGTDTQYF. The CDR3 nucleotides read TGTGCCACACGGACAGGTGGCACAGATACGCAGTATTTT.

V gene TRBV4-1 combines with J gene TRBJ1-6; 10 positions agree with TRBD1. With V trimmed by 3 bases and J by 7 bases, 3 bases remained unmatched. CDR3 size: 15 residues. Germline CDR1 is MGHRA and CDR2 is YSYEKL. Here the CDR3 DNA reads TGCGCCAGCAGCCAGGGGGGACAGGGGAATTCACCCCTCCACTTT. Its protein is CASSQGGQGNSPLHF.

The V call is TRBV6-5, the J call TRBJ1-2; 9 positions match TRBD1. The CDR3 totals 14 residues. Trimming cost V 6 bases and J 3 bases; bases outside gene matches: 5. Per germline, CDR1 MNHEY and CDR2 SVGAGI. CDR3 DNA: TGTGCCAGCAGCCTTCGACAGGGGGACTATGGCTACACCTTC. Protein product: CASSLRQGDYGYTF.

J is TRBJ2-7 and V is TRBV7-2; 10 bases line up with TRBD2. Germline assignment: CDR1 SGHTA and CDR2 FQGNSA. The junction had 5 bases not matched to a gene; V was cut back by 3 bases and J by 6 bases. The CDR3 extends over 14 amino acids. CDR3 region: CASSLGTSVSEQYF. The CDR3 region has the DNA TGTGCCAGCAGCTTGGGGACTAGCGTCTCCGAGCAGTACTTC.

This rearrangement joins TRBV29-1 to TRBJ1-2; weak D call: TRBD1 (6 bases). V was trimmed by 5 bases and J by 6 bases, leaving 13 bases between them. Germline loops: CDR1 SQVTM, CDR2 ANQGSEA. The CDR3 is 12 residues long. The CDR3 reads CSVSDRTNGYTF. The CDR3 coding sequence is TGCAGCGTTTCAGACAGGACCAATGGCTACACCTTC. The full variable domain, completed using reference TRBV29-1 and TRBJ1-2, is SAVISQKPSRDICQRGTSLTIQCQVDSQVTMMFWYRQQPGQSLTLIATANQGSEATYESGFVIDKFPISRPNLTFSTLTVSNMSPEDSSIYLCSVSDRTNGYTFGSGTRLTVV.

This chain links TRBV29-1 with TRBJ2-3; D remains ambiguous. Trimming removed 4 bases from V and 1 base from J, with 6 bases in between. Germline V CDR1 and CDR2: SQVTM, ANQGSEA. This CDR3 spans 12 amino acids. DNA for the CDR3: TGCAGCGTTGGCCCGGGCACAGATACGCAGTATTTT. This gives the protein CSVGPGTDTQYF.

V gene TRBV7-9 combines with J gene TRBJ1-1; possibly TRBD1 for D (6 bases). V lost 5 bases and J 1 base, leaving 20 bases between the germline ends. Germline CDR1 and CDR2: SEHNR and FQNEAQ (reference sequence). CDR3 length: 17 amino acids. CDR3 protein: CASSPEQGFGQNTEAFF. The DNA of the CDR3 is TGTGCCAGCAGCCCGGAACAGGGTTTCGGACAGAACACTGAAGCTTTCTTT.

The chain links TRBV5-6 to TRBJ2-7; D gene uncertain. CDR1 and CDR2 from the germline V gene are SGHDT and YYEEEE. Trimming stripped 0 bases from V and 0 bases from J, with 4 bases between. This CDR3 has 13 residues. CDR3 sequence reads: CASSLAISYEQYF. CDR3 coding DNA: TGTGCCAGCAGCTTGGCAATCTCCTACGAGCAGTACTTC.

J is TRBJ1-4 and V is TRBV6-5; a possible D gene is TRBD1 (5 bases). V was shortened by 5 bases and J by 0 bases, with 7 bases between the two germline ends. This CDR3 has 14 residues. Germline lookup yields CDR1 MNHEY and CDR2 SVGAGI. The CDR3 nucleotides are TGTGCCAGCAGTGGGGGGGCAACTAATGAAAAACTGTTTTTT. Amino acid sequence: CASSGGATNEKLFF.

CDR3: CASSQELRQETQYF. CDR3 nucleotides: TGTGCCAGCAGCCAAGAGCTAAGACAAGAGACCCAGTACTTC. The chain links TRBV4-2 to TRBJ2-5; D unresolved. Per the germline V gene, CDR1 is LGHNA and CDR2 is YNFKEQ. Trimming took 0 bases from V and 2 from J, leaving 7 bases between them. The length of the CDR3 is 14 residues.

The CDR3 bases are TGTGCCAGCAGCTTGGAGACAGGGGATTTTGGCTACACCTTC. It translates to CASSLETGDFGYTF. The chain joins TRBV11-2 to TRBJ1-2, with 8 bases aligning to TRBD1. This CDR3 contains 14 residues. The J segment lost 7 bases and the V segment lost 3 bases, leaving 7 bases of the junction unmatched. Germline V lookup: CDR1 SGHAT, CDR2 FQNNGV. The full variable domain, rest sourced from reference TRBV11-2 and TRBJ1-2, is EAGVAQSPRYKIIEKRQSVAFWCNPISGHATLYWYQQILGQGPKLLIQFQNNGVVDDSQLPKDRFSAERLKGVDSTLKIQPAKLEDSAVYLCASSLETGDFGYTFGSGTRLTVV.

CDR3 in amino acids: CASSPRQGTMNTEAFF. DNA of the CDR3: TGTGCCAGCAGCCCGAGACAGGGGACCATGAACACTGAAGCTTTCTTT. The rearrangement joins TRBV11-2 to TRBJ1-1, with 8 bases identical to TRBD1. Germline V gene data show CDR1 as SGHAT and CDR2 as FQNNGV. The J segment lost 0 bases and the V segment lost 5 bases, leaving 8 bases of the junction unmatched. The CDR3 is 16 residues long.

This chain uses TRBV19 with TRBJ1-5; 7 bases agree with TRBD1. The CDR3 sequence is 17 residues long. Germline V lookup: CDR1 LNHDA, CDR2 SQIVND (reference sequence). The V gene end was trimmed by 4 bases and the J gene end by 4 bases; junction bases not matched to a gene: 13. In DNA form, the CDR3 reads TGTGCCAGTAGTAAAACCCGACAGGGTGCGGGAAATCAGCCCCAGCATTTT. As protein: CASSKTRQGAGNQPQHF. The full variable domain, its missing parts supplied by reference TRBV19 and TRBJ1-5, is DGGITQSPKYLFRKEGQNVTLSCEQNLNHDAMYWYRQDPGQGLRLIYYSQIVNDFQKGDIAEGYSVSREKKESFPLTVTSAQKNPTAFYLCASSKTRQGAGNQPQHFGDGTRLSIL.

V and J are TRBV29-1 and TRBJ2-3; 9 bases map to TRBD2. The V and J ends lost 1 base and 2 bases, in that order; junction bases with no gene match: 7. Germline loops: CDR1 SQVTM, CDR2 ANQGSEA. CDR3 length: 16 residues. The CDR3 protein is CSVEVRASGNTDTQYF. CDR3 in DNA: TGCAGCGTTGAAGTAAGAGCTAGCGGGAACACAGATACGCAGTATTTT.

The V gene is TRBV7-9, the J gene TRBJ1-2, with no clear D. The CDR3 contains 13 residues. Germline V gene data show CDR1 as SEHNR and CDR2 as FQNEAQ (reference sequence). Trimming shortened V by 1 base and J by 4 bases, and 7 bases separated the two germline ends. CDR3 sequence (DNA): TGTGCCAGCAGCTTAGACAGTGGCTATGGCTACACCTTC. Encoded protein: CASSLDSGYGYTF.

This clone has at least ten counts. The chain carries TRBV7-8 and TRBJ1-2; TRBD1 matches 7 bases. This CDR3 contains 12 residues. Germline lookup yields CDR1 SGHVS and CDR2 FQNEAQ. The V segment lost 8 bases and the J segment 6 bases; nucleotides outside the gene matches: 6. The DNA for the CDR3 is TGTGCCAGCCATACAGGGGCCCATGGCTACACCTTC. It is translated as CASHTGAHGYTF.

The V call is TRBV7-2, the J call TRBJ1-1; 7 nucleotides align to TRBD1. The junction had 2 bases not matched to a gene; V was cut back by 5 bases and J by 2 bases. This CDR3 is 13 amino acids long. CDR1 and CDR2 (germline): SGHTA, FQGNSA. CDR3 coding DNA: TGTGCCAGCAGCCGGGACAGAAACACTGAAGCTTTCTTT. Protein: CASSRDRNTEAFF. Supplemented by reference TRBV7-2 and TRBJ1-1, the full variable domain reads GAGVSQSPSNKVTEKGKDVELRCDPISGHTALYWYRQSLGQGLEFLIYFQGNSAPDKSGLPSDRFSAERTGGSVSTLTIQRTQQEDSAVYLCASSRDRNTEAFFGQGTRLTVV.

The J gene is TRBJ2-3, the V gene TRBV7-8; 9 nucleotides agree with TRBD2. The CDR3 runs 16 residues. V was clipped by 5 bases and J by 5 bases; unmatched bases: 11. From germline, CDR1 is SGHVS and CDR2 FQNEAQ. CDR3 loop: CASSPPLREGIDTQYF. The CDR3 DNA is TGTGCCAGCAGCCCCCCCCTGCGGGAGGGCATAGATACGCAGTATTTT.

This chain links TRBV5-4 with TRBJ2-1; tentative D call: TRBD2 (6 bases). CDR3 size: 15 residues. Trimming stripped 4 bases from V and 3 bases from J, with 14 bases between. Germline V gene data show CDR1 as SGHNT and CDR2 as YYREEE (reference sequence). The DNA of the CDR3 is TGTGCCAGCAGCCGAGACCCGGAGGGCTACAATGAGCAGTTCTTC. This gives the protein CASSRDPEGYNEQFF.